This T cell receptor beta chain was identified during a study of siplizumab effects on memory and regulatory T cells. About this clone: Its antigen is unidentified.

CDR3 length: 15 amino acids. V lost 7 bases to trimming and J lost 3 bases, with 15 bases between them. Germline V gene sequence: CDR1 SEHNR, CDR2 FQNEAQ (reference sequence). Points from the study as a whole: Naive T cell populations appeared to exhibit greater diversity than memory cells and appeared to be major alloresponse contributors. Solely a minor proportion of alloreactive clones could be assigned to unstimulated subsets.

Assayed TCR templates numbered about 10^5 for each sample. Profiling relied on immunoSEQ multiplex PCR, and the TCRdb table lists in-frame clones only, not all of them. The top ten clones hold 15% of a sample with around 83,000 clones, 75% to 90% of them seen once. This receptor was taken from a human donor in good health. Specimen: CD4+ T cells sorted from blood. The chain joins TRBV7-9 to TRBJ1-4, with D maybe TRBD1 (5 bases). The CDR3 spells CASTPGRGSNEKLFF. The CDR3 DNA sequence: TGTGCCAGCACCCCGGGACGCGGTTCTAATGAAAAACTGTTTTTT.